The 16 T cell receptor beta chains below all came from one sample that was sequenced in a study of cytomegalovirus exposure and HLA in healthy donors. The PCR employed 60 Vbeta primers together with 13 Jbeta primers. The data were produced by immunoSEQ multiplex PCR, yet TCRdb's version contains in-frame clones alone and is incomplete. The data contain some 130,000 clones, 83% of them singletons. The material sequenced was PBMCs. The receptors stem from a girl aged 2-10 years in good health and CMV-seronegative.

The V and J genes are TRBV21-1 and TRBJ2-3; the DNA was not compared with TRBD1, the D call given in the table. TRBV21-1 counts as a pseudogene. The CDR3 has 14 residues. CDR3 protein: CARRPGQGVDTQYF. In nucleotides, the CDR3 is TGTGCCAGAAGGCCGGGACAGGGCGTGGATACGCAGTATTTT.

The CDR3 DNA reads TGTGCCAGCAGTTTATCTTCGGGTAGCAATCAGCCCCAGCATTTT. It specifies CASSLSSGSNQPQHF. This rearrangement joins TRBV27 to TRBJ1-5; no reliable D call. Trimming pared 0 bases from V and 0 bases from J, leaving 6 bases between. Germline CDR1 MNHEY, CDR2 SMNVEV (reference sequence). The CDR3 loop spans 15 amino acids.

The rearrangement uses TRBV6-5 and TRBJ2-7, with 7 bases matching TRBD1. The V gene end was trimmed by 8 bases and the J gene end by 1 base; junction bases not matched to a gene: 11. The CDR3 is made up of 15 amino acids. Germline CDR1 and CDR2: MNHEY and SVGAGI. CDR3 loop: CASSRGPPYSYEQYF. The CDR3 DNA reads TGTGCCAGCTCTAGGGGGCCCCCGTATTCCTACGAGCAGTACTTC.

This clone was found once. The chain carries TRBV4-3 and TRBJ2-7; possible D gene TRBD2, 7 bases. Germline-derived CDR1 and CDR2 are LGHNA and YSLEER. The CDR3 covers 18 residues. The V and J ends lost 4 bases and 2 bases respectively, with 24 bases between them. This chain's CDR3 is CASSRAHSRGAGAYEQYF. For the CDR3, the DNA is TGCGCCAGCAGCCGGGCTCATAGCCGGGGGGCAGGGGCCTACGAGCAGTACTTC.

This chain connects TRBV19 to TRBJ2-1; no definite D call. This CDR3 comprises 12 residues. Germline values: CDR1 LNHDA, CDR2 SQIVND (reference sequence). The V and J ends lost 5 bases and 10 bases respectively, with 12 bases between them. The CDR3, as DNA: TGTGCCAGTAGTTTCAACCCTAGGGAGCAGTTCTTC. This translates into CASSFNPREQFF.

This sequence joins TRBV4-2 and TRBJ2-7; TRBD2 agrees at 9 bases. The CDR3 extends over 15 amino acids. V gave up 4 bases and J gave up 7 bases; unmatched junction bases: 11. Per the germline V gene, CDR1 is LGHNA and CDR2 is YNFKEQ. The CDR3 sequence: CASSRNPSGKIEQYF. CDR3 DNA sequence: TGTGCCAGCAGCCGGAATCCTAGCGGGAAAATTGAGCAGTACTTC.

The chain carries TRBV27 and TRBJ2-3; TRBD2 matches 12 bases. The V and J ends lost 5 bases and 2 bases, in that order; junction bases with no gene match: 8. This CDR3 region has 17 residues. The germline CDR1 and CDR2 sequences are MNHEY and SMNVEV (reference sequence). CDR3 residues: CASSGRLAGETTDTQYF. The DNA for the CDR3 is TGTGCCAGCAGTGGACGACTAGCGGGAGAGACCACAGATACGCAGTATTTT.

CDR3 residues: CASTRTSVGEQFF. For the CDR3, the DNA is TGTGCCAGCACTAGGACTAGTGTCGGTGAGCAGTTCTTC. The chain has TRBV2 and TRBJ2-1, with TRBD2 matching over 7 bases. CDR3 length: 13 residues. V shed 7 bases and J 9 bases; nucleotides not matched to a gene: 9. Germline V CDR1 and CDR2: SNHLY, FYNNEI.

This chain uses TRBV2 with TRBJ2-3; 13 bases agree with TRBD2. After removal of 5 bases from V and 0 bases from J, the junction contained 5 bases not matched to a gene. CDR1 and CDR2 (germline): SNHLY, FYNNEI. This CDR3 has 17 amino acids. The chain's CDR3 is CASSTWTSGGSTDTQYF. CDR3 bases: TGTGCCAGCAGTACTTGGACTAGCGGGGGAAGCACAGATACGCAGTATTTT.

This clone was found a few times. V is TRBV5-1 and J is TRBJ2-1; 11 nucleotides agree with TRBD2. This CDR3 spans 13 amino acids. The germline V gene has CDR1 SGHRS and CDR2 YFSETQ. The V segment lost 0 bases and the J segment 14 bases; nucleotides outside the gene matches: 4. The CDR3 DNA is TGCGCCAGCAGCTTGGGACTAGCGGGATCGAAGTTCTTC. Translated: CASSLGLAGSKFF.

CDR3 loop: CSVEGQAYEQYF. In DNA, the CDR3 is TGCAGCGTTGAAGGGCAGGCCTACGAGCAGTACTTC. This rearrangement joins TRBV29-1 to TRBJ2-7; D is uncertain. CDR1 SQVTM and CDR2 ANQGSEA come from the germline V gene. The CDR3 runs 12 residues. The germline V and J ends were trimmed by 1 base and 2 bases, with 6 bases remaining between them.

This chain uses TRBV14 with TRBJ2-1, with 9 bases matching TRBD2. The length of the CDR3 is 14 residues. Germline V lookup: CDR1 SGHDN, CDR2 FVKESK. Trimming at V came to 6 bases and at J to 7 bases, leaving 7 bases not matched to a gene. In nucleotides, the CDR3 is TGTGCCAGCAGTCAAATAGCGGGAGTGAATGAGCAGTTCTTC. It encodes CASSQIAGVNEQFF.

The chain uses TRBV7-2 and TRBJ2-3, with 12 bases lining up with TRBD2. Germline CDR1 is SGHTA and CDR2 is FQGNSA. V dropped 1 base and J dropped 3; count of bases not matched to a gene: 8. CDR3 length: 18 amino acids. CDR3 sequence: CASSLVPSGGAGTDTQYF. CDR3 nucleotides: TGTGCCAGCAGCTTAGTTCCTAGCGGGGGGGCCGGTACAGATACGCAGTATTTT.

This chain uses TRBV4-1 with TRBJ2-3, with unresolved D. CDR1 is MGHRA, CDR2 YSYEKL, per germline. The germline V and J ends were trimmed by 3 bases and 1 base, with 8 bases remaining between them. This CDR3 spans 14 amino acids. The CDR3 DNA follows: TGCGCCAGCAGCCACCCCAGTCGCACAGATACGCAGTATTTT. It yields the protein CASSHPSRTDTQYF.

J is TRBJ2-4 and V is TRBV18; 11 bases are a match to TRBD2. V lost 1 base to trimming and J lost 5 bases; unmatched junction nucleotides: 4. Germline V gene data show CDR1 as KGHSH and CDR2 as LQKENI. The CDR3 runs to 16 residues. This CDR3 is CASSPRLAGNENIQYF. The CDR3, as DNA: TGTGCCAGCTCACCACGACTAGCGGGGAATGAAAACATTCAGTACTTC.

This clone was recorded a few times. The rearrangement links TRBV29-1 to TRBJ2-7; 11 positions agree with TRBD1. CDR3 length equals 12 residues. CDR1 is SQVTM and CDR2 is ANQGSEA in the germline V gene. The V and J ends lost 5 bases and 6 bases, in that order; junction bases with no gene match: 3. The CDR3 DNA reads TGCAGCGTTAAGGACAGGGGGCCCGAGCAGTACTTC. This sequence encodes CSVKDRGPEQYF.